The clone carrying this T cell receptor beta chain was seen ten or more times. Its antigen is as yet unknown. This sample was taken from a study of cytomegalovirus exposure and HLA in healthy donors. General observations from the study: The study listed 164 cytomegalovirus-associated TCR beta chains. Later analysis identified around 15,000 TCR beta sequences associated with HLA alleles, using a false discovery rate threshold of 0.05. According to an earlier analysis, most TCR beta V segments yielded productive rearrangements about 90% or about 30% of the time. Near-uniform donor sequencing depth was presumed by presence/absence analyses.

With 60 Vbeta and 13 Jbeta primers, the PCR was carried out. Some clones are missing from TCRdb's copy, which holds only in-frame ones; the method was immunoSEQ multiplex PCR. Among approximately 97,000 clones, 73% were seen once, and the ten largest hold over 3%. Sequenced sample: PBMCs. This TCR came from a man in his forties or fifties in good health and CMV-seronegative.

CDR3 DNA sequence: TGCGCCAGCAGCACAGGGTGGCAGGTCACACCGCAAGCTTTCTTT. Translation: CASSTGWQVTPQAFF. The rearrangement uses TRBV5-1 and TRBJ1-1, with a tentative D call TRBD1 (6 bases). Looked up from germline, CDR1 is SGHRS and CDR2 is YFSETQ. V gave up 4 bases and J gave up 9 bases, with 22 bases separating them. The CDR3 has 15 residues.